Below, one TCR beta chain is given with its context. TCRbeta library preparation incorporated unique molecular identifiers. TCRdb ran MiXCR on the PCR reads and lists one entry per CDR3 protein. Of about 500,000 distinct CDR3 sequences in the sample, approximately 30% were seen once. The V end was cut by 5 bases, the J end by 5 bases, with 7 bases between. This CDR3 is 11 amino acids long. The data are from a study of T-cell reconstitution after alpha-beta-depleted transplantation in children. The source material was PBMCs from the stem cell graft donor, sampled from the stem cell graft. The clonotype originates from a human donor who donated a stem cell graft to a child with aplastic anemia. The V call is TRBV12-3 or TRBV12-4, the J call TRBJ2-7, with D unresolved. CDR3 protein: CASSHGHEQYF. The CDR3 DNA follows: TGTGCCAGCAGTCATGGACACGAGCAGTACTTC.